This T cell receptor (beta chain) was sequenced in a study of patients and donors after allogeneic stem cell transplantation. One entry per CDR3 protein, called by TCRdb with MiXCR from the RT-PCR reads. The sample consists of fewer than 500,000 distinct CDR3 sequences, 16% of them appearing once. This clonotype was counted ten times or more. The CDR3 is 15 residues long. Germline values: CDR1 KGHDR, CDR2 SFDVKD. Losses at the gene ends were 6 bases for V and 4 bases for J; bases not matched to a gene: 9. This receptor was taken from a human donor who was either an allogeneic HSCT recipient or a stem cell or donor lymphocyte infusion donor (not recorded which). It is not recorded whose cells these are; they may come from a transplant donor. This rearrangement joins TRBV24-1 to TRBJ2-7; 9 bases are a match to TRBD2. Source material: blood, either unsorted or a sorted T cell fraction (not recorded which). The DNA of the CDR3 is TGTGCCACCAGTTCGCGGACTAGCGATTTTTACGAGCAGTACTTC. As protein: CATSSRTSDFYEQYF.